A selection of T cell receptor beta chains follows, all from one sample in a study of CD8 T cells in ankylosing spondylitis. Each CDR3 protein is one row after TCRdb ran MiXCR on the 5' RACE reads. The table lists approximately 300,000 distinct CDR3 sequences, around 20% of them singletons. The sample taken for sequencing was blood, either unsorted or a sorted T cell fraction (not recorded which). All receptors come from a female donor with ankylosing spondylitis or in good health (not recorded which). Each CDR3 is given with its conserved first and last residue. The order of the fields is clone size, J gene, D gene, V gene, CDR3 protein, CDR3 DNA. The D gene is left open where the match is weak. Not all rows give a size; the values are once, few, many and, for expanded clones, a class.

>NA|TRBJ2-7|NA|TRBV5-1
CASSLEGGRSYEQYF
TGCGCCAGCAGCCTCGAGGGGGGGAGGTCCTACGAGCAGTACTTC
>NA|TRBJ2-5|NA|TRBV7-9
CASRRYQETQYF
TGTGCCAGCAGGCGGTACCAAGAGACCCAGTACTTC
>few|TRBJ2-3|NA|TRBV27
CASSLRSNLGADTQYF
TGTGCCAGCAGTTTACGGAGCAATTTGGGCGCAGATACGCAGTATTTT
>many|TRBJ1-2|TRBD1|TRBV12-3/TRBV12-4
CASSSDPGTANYGYTF
TGTGCCAGCAGTTCCGACCCGGGGACAGCTAACTATGGCTACACCTTC
>many|TRBJ2-3|NA|TRBV11-2
CASSSSVLGDTQYF
TGTGCCAGCAGCTCTAGCGTCCTGGGGGATACGCAGTATTTT
>NA|TRBJ2-5|NA|TRBV29-1
CSVEERGETQYF
TGCAGCGTTGAAGAGAGGGGAGAGACCCAGTACTTC
>few|TRBJ1-1|NA|TRBV14
CASSQGPSPEAFF
TGTGCCAGCAGCCAAGGTCCCAGCCCTGAAGCTTTCTTT
>NA|TRBJ2-7|TRBD2|TRBV10-1
CASRPSGDSYEQYF
TGCGCCAGCAGGCCTAGCGGGGATAGCTACGAGCAGTACTTC
>many|TRBJ2-2|NA|TRBV29-1
CSVEVVGAGGTGELFF
TGCAGCGTTGAAGTAGTAGGGGCAGGAGGTACCGGGGAGCTGTTTTTT
>many|TRBJ1-6|NA|TRBV12-3/TRBV12-4
CASSLGQGSKNSPLHF
TGTGCCAGCAGTTTGGGTCAGGGCTCGAAGAATTCACCCCTCCACTTT
>NA|TRBJ2-1|TRBD2|TRBV24-1
CATSDRLAGEDEQFF
TGTGCCACCAGTGACCGACTAGCGGGAGAGGATGAGCAGTTCTTC
>NA|TRBJ2-1|TRBD2|TRBV29-1
CSVKREGDNEQFF
TGCAGCGTTAAGCGGGAGGGGGACAATGAGCAGTTCTTC
>NA|TRBJ2-1|NA|TRBV6-1
CASSPRQVGEQFF
TGTGCCAGCAGTCCCAGACAGGTCGGGGAGCAGTTCTTC
>NA|TRBJ2-4|TRBD1|TRBV7-9
CASSLPRTGTKNIQYF
TGTGCCAGCAGCTTACCTCGGACAGGGACCAAAAACATTCAGTACTTC
>NA|TRBJ2-2|NA|TRBV7-9
CATSGQTNTGELFF
TGTGCCACCTCGGGGCAAACGAACACCGGGGAGCTGTTTTTT
>many|TRBJ1-4|NA|TRBV20-1
CSAREKGSLNEKLFF
TGCAGTGCTAGGGAAAAGGGCAGTTTGAATGAAAAACTGTTTTTT
>NA|TRBJ2-5|TRBD2|TRBV24-1
CATSDSGLAGADTQYF
TGTGCCACCAGTGATTCCGGACTAGCGGGCGCGGATACCCAGTACTTC
>NA|TRBJ2-3|TRBD1|TRBV7-9
CASSLTGWDSTDTQYF
TGTGCCAGCAGCCTGACAGGGTGGGATTCCACAGATACGCAGTATTTT
>few|TRBJ2-1|TRBD2|TRBV7-2
CASSPGLAWDEQFF
TGTGCCAGCAGCCCCGGACTAGCGTGGGATGAGCAGTTCTTC
>once|TRBJ1-1|NA|TRBV7-9
CASSLLTEKWSGTEAFF
TGTGCCAGCAGCTTACTCACCGAGAAGTGGAGTGGAACTGAAGCTTTCTTT
>NA|TRBJ2-1|NA|TRBV11-1
CASSPRPPGIEQFF
TGTGCCAGCAGCCCGCGACCCCCAGGGATTGAGCAGTTCTTC
>NA|TRBJ2-4|NA|TRBV7-2
CASSSYYGEPKNIQYF
TGTGCCAGCAGCTCTTACTACGGGGAGCCCAAAAACATTCAGTACTTC
>NA|TRBJ2-3|NA|TRBV10-2
CASSEPGETKSDTQYF
TGCGCCAGCAGTGAGCCGGGGGAAACGAAGTCAGATACGCAGTATTTT
>NA|TRBJ2-3|TRBD2|TRBV20-1
CSATGTSGTDTQYF
TGCAGTGCTACCGGGACTAGCGGTACAGATACGCAGTATTTT
>NA|TRBJ1-1|NA|TRBV11-2
CASSSPRENTEAFF
TGTGCCAGCAGCTCTCCCCGGGAGAACACTGAAGCTTTCTTT
>NA|TRBJ2-3|NA|TRBV7-8
CASGSIGRDTQYF
TGTGCCAGCGGGTCAATAGGGCGAGATACGCAGTATTTT
>NA|TRBJ2-7|NA|TRBV24-1
CATSDANSGSSYEQYF
TGTGCCACCAGTGACGCTAACAGTGGTAGTTCCTACGAGCAGTACTTC
>few|TRBJ2-2|NA|TRBV25-1
CASSESRGRTGELFF
TGTGCCAGCAGTGAATCCCGGGGGCGGACCGGGGAGCTGTTTTTT
>NA|TRBJ1-1|NA|TRBV7-2
CASSLEAEPVAFF
TGTGCCAGCAGCTTAGAGGCAGAACCCGTAGCTTTCTTT
>NA|TRBJ1-5|NA|TRBV10-3
CAISRDTNQPQHF
TGTGCCATCAGCCGGGACACGAATCAGCCCCAGCATTTT
>NA|TRBJ1-1|NA|TRBV19
CASSTGRPSKDEAFF
TGTGCCAGTAGTACGGGAAGGCCCAGTAAGGATGAAGCTTTCTTT
>NA|TRBJ2-2|TRBD1|TRBV4-1
CASSHGQGLTGELFF
TGCGCCAGCAGCCACGGACAGGGTTTAACCGGGGAGCTGTTTTTT
>NA|TRBJ1-1|NA|TRBV20-1
CSARVDTYTEAFF
TGCAGTGCTAGAGTAGACACCTACACTGAAGCTTTCTTT
>many|TRBJ1-1|NA|TRBV20-1
CSARDGGDTEAFF
TGCAGTGCTAGAGATGGGGGGGACACTGAAGCTTTCTTT
>few|TRBJ1-1|NA|TRBV29-1
CSVESGRAFF
TGCAGCGTTGAATCGGGGAGGGCTTTCTTT
>many|TRBJ2-5|TRBD2|TRBV20-1
CSATTSGETQYF
TGCAGTGCTACAACTAGCGGGGAGACCCAGTACTTC
>many|TRBJ2-7|TRBD2|TRBV6-5
CASSRTQGLSSGISVVGYEQYF
TGTGCCAGCAGCAGGACTCAGGGGCTAAGTAGCGGGATATCCGTAGTCGGCTACGAGCAGTACTTC
>NA|TRBJ2-7|NA|TRBV20-1
CSVPGSGSYEQYF
TGCAGTGTCCCCGGGTCCGGCTCCTACGAGCAGTACTTC
>NA|TRBJ2-3|TRBD2|TRBV20-1
CSARDQERELDTQYF
TGCAGTGCTAGAGATCAGGAGCGGGAGTTAGATACGCAGTATTTT
>many|TRBJ2-1|NA|TRBV18
CASSVEGSISYNEQFF
TGTGCCAGCTCAGTCGAAGGGAGTATCTCCTACAATGAGCAGTTCTTC
>few|TRBJ2-7|NA|TRBV5-4
CASSLMWAGSSYEQYF
TGTGCCAGCAGCTTAATGTGGGCGGGTTCGTCCTACGAGCAGTACTTC
>few|TRBJ2-3|NA|TRBV7-2
CASSPGGGTRGDTQYF
TGTGCCAGCAGCCCAGGGGGGGGGACTAGAGGAGATACGCAGTATTTT
>once|TRBJ2-1|NA|TRBV6-2/TRBV6-3
CASSSYGAPSRFNEQFF
TGTGCCAGCAGTTCGTATGGTGCGCCTTCTAGATTCAATGAGCAGTTCTTC
>NA|TRBJ2-7|NA|TRBV20-1
CSAPGRLSSYEQYF
TGCAGTGCCCCCGGACGGTTAAGCTCCTACGAGCAGTACTTC
>NA|TRBJ2-7|NA|TRBV9
CASSVGIPPYEQYF
TGTGCCAGCAGCGTAGGCATACCCCCCTACGAGCAGTACTTC
>many|TRBJ1-5|TRBD1|TRBV29-1
CSAGTGAQPQHF
TGCAGCGCCGGGACAGGGGCTCAGCCCCAGCATTTT
>NA|TRBJ2-1|NA|TRBV24-1
CATSDSTWNEQFF
TGTGCCACCAGTGATTCGACCTGGAATGAGCAGTTCTTC
>NA|TRBJ1-1|NA|TRBV6-1
CASRPSRATEAFF
TGTGCCAGCAGGCCTAGCCGGGCCACTGAAGCTTTCTTT
>many|TRBJ1-1|NA|TRBV4-3
CASSPSGISGAFF
TGCGCCAGCAGCCCGTCAGGAATCTCGGGCGCTTTCTTT
>NA|TRBJ2-1|TRBD2|TRBV24-1
CATSEAVASGRRNEQFF
TGTGCCACCAGTGAGGCCGTAGCCAGCGGGAGGAGGAATGAGCAGTTCTTC
>NA|TRBJ2-1|NA|TRBV20-1
CSARDRGGEQFF
TGCAGTGCTAGAGATAGGGGGGGCGAGCAGTTCTTC